The 26 T cell receptor beta chains below all came from one sample that was sequenced in a study of shared clonotypes between healthy human individuals. The assay was immunoSEQ multiplex PCR, and TCRdb's table has in-frame clones only and misses some. The sample yields 450,000 to 600,000 clones, 60% to 85% seen once. Sample: PBMCs. The receptors derive from a woman aged 40-49 years in good health. Some clones in this sample may be carry-over from other donors' samples.

V usage is TRBV30 and J usage is TRBJ1-2; TRBD1 agrees at 7 bases. V lost 5 bases to trimming and J lost 0 bases; unmatched junction nucleotides: 6. This CDR3 region has 14 residues. Germline CDR1 reads GTSNPN; CDR2 reads SVGIG (reference sequence). The CDR3 DNA follows: TGTGCCTGGGCCCGGGACAGCCCTAACTATGGCTACACCTTC. It is translated as CAWARDSPNYGYTF.

This chain joins TRBV28 and TRBJ2-7; the match to TRBD2 covers 7 bases. This CDR3 region has 14 residues. Germline V gene sequence: CDR1 MDHEN, CDR2 SYDVKM. The V and J ends lost 5 bases and 3 bases, in that order; junction bases with no gene match: 7. CDR3 DNA: TGTGCCAGCAGTGCTCCTAGCGGTCTCTACGAGCAGTACTTC. The encoded protein is CASSAPSGLYEQYF.

In the case of this clone: Being one base from a much bigger clone, this may be a read error. J is TRBJ2-6 and V is TRBV2; TRBD2 matches at 9 bases. Germline V gene lookup returns CDR1 SNHLY and CDR2 FYNNEI. This CDR3 spans 16 amino acids. V dropped 6 bases and J dropped 4; count of bases not matched to a gene: 7. Here the CDR3 DNA reads TGTGCCAGCAGAGCTAGCGGGGTAGAAGGGGCCAACGTCCTGACTTTC. It yields the protein CASRASGVEGANVLTF.

In DNA, the CDR3 is TGTGCCAGCAGAAGGGACACCAACACAGATACGCAGTATTTT. Amino acids: CASRRDTNTDTQYF. The genes are TRBV11-2 and TRBJ2-3; a weak D match, TRBD1 (6 bases). CDR3 length: 14 amino acids. Germline V gives CDR1 SGHAT, CDR2 FQNNGV. Trimming removed 6 bases from V and 2 bases from J, with 12 bases in between.

This clone appeared a few times. The chain carries TRBV7-2 and TRBJ1-2; no reliable D call. CDR1 and CDR2 from the germline V gene are SGHTA and FQGNSA. The CDR3 totals 13 residues. V gave up 1 base and J gave up 0 bases, with 3 bases separating them. CDR3 nucleotide sequence: TGTGCCAGCAGCTTAGTTGCTAACTATGGCTACACCTTC. This sequence encodes CASSLVANYGYTF.

Concerning this clone: Mismatch with germline at one junction end may stem from a read error. The rearrangement links TRBV2 to TRBJ1-4; a possible D gene is TRBD1 (5 bases). This CDR3 contains 12 residues. Looked up from germline, CDR1 is SNHLY and CDR2 is FYNNEI. CDR3 region: CASGGTSPRKIF. CDR3 sequence (DNA): TGTGCCAGCGGAGGGACCTCCCCCCGCAAAATTTTT.

This chain joins TRBV5-4 and TRBJ2-3; 7 positions agree with TRBD1. The CDR3 is made up of 16 amino acids. The germline V gene has CDR1 SGHNT and CDR2 YYREEE (reference sequence). The trim removed 5 bases at V and 1 base at J, leaving 10 bases unmatched. CDR3 in DNA: TGTGCCAGCAGATCCGGGACAGATCCACGCACAGATACGCAGTATTTT. This codes for CASRSGTDPRTDTQYF.

This clone appeared once. Within the sample, other DNA sequences also encode this same CDR3. The chain carries TRBV19 and TRBJ2-5; D uncertain. V lost 1 base and J 4 bases, leaving 4 bases between the germline ends. CDR1 and CDR2 from the germline V gene are LNHDA and SQIVND (reference sequence). This CDR3 spans 12 amino acids. In DNA form, the CDR3 reads TGTGCCAGTAGTATAGCCGGAGAGACCCAGTACTTC. It is translated as CASSIAGETQYF. Looking up the rest from reference TRBV19 and TRBJ2-5 gives the full variable domain: DGGITQSPKYLFRKEGQNVTLSCEQNLNHDAMYWYRQDPGQGLRLIYYSQIVNDFQKGDIAEGYSVSREKKESFPLTVTSAQKNPTAFYLCASSIAGETQYFGPGTRLLVL.

This chain links TRBV7-6 with TRBJ2-1; 11 bases align to TRBD2. This CDR3 spans 19 amino acids. Trimming took 5 bases from V and 6 from J; bases not matched to a gene: 18. CDR1 and CDR2 from the germline V gene are SGHVS and FNYEAQ. CDR3 nucleotide sequence: TGTGCCAGCAGCCCCGCCCCGGGACTAGCGGAAGAGAGGGCCAATGAGCAGTTCTTC. Protein sequence: CASSPAPGLAEERANEQFF.

The chain is built from TRBV30 and TRBJ1-5, with D hard to call. The CDR3 loop spans 14 amino acids. From germline, CDR1 is GTSNPN and CDR2 SVGIG (reference sequence). V was clipped by 1 base and J by 4 bases, with 11 bases between them. Here the CDR3 reads CAWSAGPFNQPQHF. The CDR3 bases are TGTGCCTGGAGTGCCGGGCCTTTTAATCAGCCCCAGCATTTT.

The chain couples TRBV18 to TRBJ2-7; a weak D match, TRBD1 (6 bases). Germline CDR1 is KGHSH and CDR2 is LQKENI. The CDR3 loop spans 14 amino acids. Trimming took off 0 bases at V and 3 bases at J, with 9 bases between the two ends. CDR3 residues: CASSPPTGFYEQYF. For the CDR3, the DNA is TGTGCCAGCTCACCACCCACAGGGTTCTACGAGCAGTACTTC.

Remarks on this clone: Distinct nucleotide sequences in the sample also encode this CDR3. V gene TRBV30 combines with J gene TRBJ2-7; weak D call: TRBD2 (5 bases). Trimming removed 1 base at V and 7 bases at J, with 5 bases between. Germline V gene sequence: CDR1 GTSNPN, CDR2 SVGIG (reference sequence). This CDR3 has 10 residues. DNA for the CDR3: TGTGCCTGGAGTGGAGGGGAGCAGTACTTC. It is translated as CAWSGGEQYF.

The J gene is TRBJ2-1, the V gene TRBV11-3; 7 nucleotides line up with TRBD2. J lost 8 bases, V lost 5 bases, and 12 bases had no gene match. This CDR3 spans 15 amino acids. Germline CDR1 reads SGHNT; CDR2 reads YENEEA. CDR3 loop: CASSLRGRGVDEQFF. In DNA form, the CDR3 reads TGTGCCAGCAGCCTTAGGGGCCGGGGGGTAGATGAGCAGTTCTTC.

The chain uses TRBV18 and TRBJ2-7, with a possible D match to TRBD2 (5 bases). The length of the CDR3 is 14 residues. Germline V gene lookup returns CDR1 KGHSH and CDR2 LQKENI. Trimming removed 3 bases from V and 3 bases from J, with 12 bases in between. The CDR3 region has the DNA TGTGCCAGCTCACCTACTAGAGCCGACTACGAGCAGTACTTC. This translates into CASSPTRADYEQYF.

This clone was counted once. In nucleotides, the CDR3 is TGTGCCAGTAGACTAGCGGGGCTACACAATGAGCAGTTCTTC. Its translation is CASRLAGLHNEQFF. This chain connects TRBV27 to TRBJ2-1, with 11 positions matching TRBD2. The CDR3 has 14 amino acids. Germline CDR1 is MNHEY and CDR2 is SMNVEV (reference sequence). Trimming at V came to 9 bases and at J to 5 bases, leaving 6 bases not matched to a gene.

The chain has TRBV7-9 and TRBJ1-1, with 7 bases identical to TRBD1. J was trimmed by 0 bases and V by 3 bases; bases with no gene match: 13. This CDR3 comprises 18 residues. Germline CDR1 reads SEHNR; CDR2 reads FQNEAQ (reference sequence). CDR3 residues: CASSFPLDRDAMNTEAFF. The CDR3 region has the DNA TGTGCCAGCAGCTTCCCCCTCGACAGGGACGCAATGAACACTGAAGCTTTCTTT.

The gene calls are TRBV11-1 and TRBJ2-7, with no clear D. The germline CDR1 and CDR2 sequences are SGHAT and FQDESV (reference sequence). The V gene lost 1 base and the J gene lost 0 bases, with 7 bases spanning the gap. The CDR3 spans 14 residues. The CDR3 spells CASSLGYNSYEQYF. As DNA, the CDR3 is TGTGCCAGCAGCTTAGGATACAACTCCTACGAGCAGTACTTC.

V is TRBV7-3 and J is TRBJ2-1, with D perhaps matching TRBD1 (5 bases). The germline CDR1 and CDR2 sequences are SGHTA and FQGTGA. This CDR3 spans 14 amino acids. V lost 5 bases, J lost 3 bases, and 11 bases lay in between. The CDR3 sequence: CASSQGFLYNEQFF. The CDR3 DNA reads as TGTGCCAGCAGCCAGGGCTTTCTCTACAATGAGCAGTTCTTC.

The chain links TRBV2 to TRBJ2-3; D may be TRBD2 (5 bases). Germline V gene data show CDR1 as SNHLY and CDR2 as FYNNEI. The germline V and J ends were trimmed by 0 bases and 5 bases, with 12 bases remaining between them. The CDR3 covers 15 residues. The CDR3 DNA is TGTGCCAGCAGTGAAGCGCCGCGGGTAGGAGATACGCAGTATTTT. Translation: CASSEAPRVGDTQYF.

This chain uses TRBV28 with TRBJ1-1; D unresolved. Germline V gives CDR1 MDHEN, CDR2 SYDVKM. Trimming removed 4 bases at V and 0 bases at J, with 9 bases between. The CDR3 length is 14 residues. The CDR3 region is CASSWPRMNTEAFF. CDR3 sequence (DNA): TGTGCCAGCAGTTGGCCGAGGATGAACACTGAAGCTTTCTTT.

This clone was seen just once. V usage is TRBV5-1 and J usage is TRBJ1-5; maybe TRBD1 (5 bases). From germline, CDR1 is SGHRS and CDR2 YFSETQ. V was clipped by 0 bases and J by 2 bases, with 15 bases between them. The CDR3 extends over 17 amino acids. CDR3 sequence: CASSLGLGAYGNQPQHF. DNA of the CDR3: TGCGCCAGCAGCTTGGGGCTCGGGGCATACGGCAATCAGCCCCAGCATTTT.

The rearrangement joins TRBV5-1 to TRBJ1-3; a possible D gene is TRBD1 (6 bases). CDR3 size: 15 residues. The V end lost 4 bases, the J end lost 0 bases, and 11 bases lay between the germline ends. Germline V gene lookup returns CDR1 SGHRS and CDR2 YFSETQ. The CDR3 DNA reads as TGCGCCAGCAGCATAGGGACAAACTCTGGAAACACCATATATTTT. As protein: CASSIGTNSGNTIYF.

This rearrangement joins TRBV11-3 to TRBJ2-1; TRBD1 matches at 7 bases. Per the germline V gene, CDR1 is SGHNT and CDR2 is YENEEA. The V gene end was trimmed by 5 bases and the J gene end by 2 bases; junction bases not matched to a gene: 9. The CDR3 extends over 16 amino acids. In DNA form, the CDR3 reads TGTGCCAGCAGCCCACGGGCGACAGGGCCCTACAATGAGCAGTTCTTC. It yields the protein CASSPRATGPYNEQFF.

This clone was detected a few times. The genes are TRBV2 and TRBJ2-1; tentative D call: TRBD1 (5 bases). In germline, CDR1 is SNHLY, CDR2 FYNNEI. With 2 bases removed from V and 8 bases from J, the gap between germline ends came to 13 bases. The CDR3 totals 14 residues. The CDR3 here is CASSERGSVDEQFF. The DNA for the CDR3 is TGTGCCAGCAGTGAAAGGGGCTCCGTGGATGAGCAGTTCTTC.

The rearrangement joins TRBV2 to TRBJ2-3, with D perhaps assigned TRBD1 or TRBD2 (6 bases each). This CDR3 has 14 amino acids. The V gene lost 6 bases and the J gene lost 3 bases, with 13 bases spanning the gap. The germline V gene has CDR1 SNHLY and CDR2 FYNNEI. CDR3 coding DNA: TGTGCCAGCAGGGACAGACTAGGGACAGATACGCAGTATTTT. This sequence encodes CASRDRLGTDTQYF.

Only one count was recorded for this clone. V gene TRBV11-2 combines with J gene TRBJ2-5, with D hard to call. This CDR3 comprises 13 residues. Germline assignment: CDR1 SGHAT and CDR2 FQNNGV. V lost 5 bases, J lost 7 bases, and 14 bases lay in between. DNA for the CDR3: TGTGCCAGCAGCCCGGGTTGGGAAGGGACCCAGTACTTC. It specifies CASSPGWEGTQYF.